Below are 12 T cell receptor beta chains sequenced from a single sample in a study of blood T cell repertoires in COVID-19 (dated by TCRdb to about 2020). Receptor amplification or capture employed the immunoSEQ multiplex PCR assay. This is the immuneACCESS table as TCRdb keeps it, with only in-frame sequences that have V and J called. A part of the clones is gone; compared with another copy, unresolved V genes explain less than half, and the rest is unexplained. The sample records approximately 180,000 clones, 80% to 90% of which are singletons. The top ten constitute approximately 11% of the sample. Material for sequencing was peripheral blood. Receptors originate from a human donor with active or convalescent COVID-19. The donor label of this sample is uncertain.

In its sample, this clone was seen a few times. In DNA, the CDR3 is TGTGCCTGGAGTAGCCCCCGGGACAGGGGGGATGAAAAACTGTTTTTT. Translation: CAWSSPRDRGDEKLFF. This chain links TRBV30 with TRBJ1-4, with 11 bases aligning to TRBD1. Germline CDR1 reads GTSNPN; CDR2 reads SVGIG (reference sequence). With 2 bases clipped from V and 6 bases from J, the junction kept 8 bases outside the gene matches. The CDR3 has 16 amino acids.

With regard to this clone: Other DNA sequences within the sample encode an identical CDR3. This chain uses TRBV5-1 with TRBJ2-5; TRBD1 aligns across 10 bases. Germline assignment: CDR1 SGHRS and CDR2 YFSETQ. V was pared by 0 bases and J by 4 bases, with 0 bases of the junction left unmatched. The CDR3 is made up of 14 amino acids. The DNA of the CDR3 is TGCGCCAGCAGCTTGGGGGACAGGGGAGAGACCCAGTACTTC. This gives the protein CASSLGDRGETQYF.

The chain employs TRBV10-3 and TRBJ2-5, with 7 nucleotides matching TRBD2. The junction had 12 bases not matched to a gene; V was cut back by 6 bases and J by 5 bases. Germline loops: CDR1 ENHRY, CDR2 SYGVKD. There are 15 residues in the CDR3. CDR3 protein: CAIRIGGGGGETQYF. CDR3 DNA sequence: TGTGCCATCAGAATCGGCGGGGGTGGCGGGGAGACCCAGTACTTC.

This clone was seen once. The chain joins TRBV12-5 to TRBJ2-3, with TRBD1 matching 8 bases. This CDR3 is built from 12 residues. Germline V gene lookup returns CDR1 LGHNT and CDR2 FRNRAP. V shed 3 bases and J 11 bases; nucleotides not matched to a gene: 4. CDR3 DNA sequence: TGTGCTAGTGGTTTCGACAGGGGAAGGCAGTATTTT. Translated: CASGFDRGRQYF.

The rearrangement joins TRBV3-1 (or the pseudogene TRBV3-2) to TRBJ2-7; D remains unclear. CDR3 size: 15 residues. V gave up 0 bases and J gave up 1 base, with 10 bases separating them. Looked up from germline, CDR1 is LGHDT and CDR2 is YNNKEL (reference sequence). The CDR3 nucleotides are TGTGCCAGCAGCCAAGACGGCGGTGGGTCCTACGAGCAGTACTTC. Its translation is CASSQDGGGSYEQYF.

The count of this clone is one. The chain couples TRBV2 to TRBJ2-5; a weak D match, TRBD2 (5 bases). V was cut by 0 bases and J by 5 bases, with 19 bases left in between. CDR1 SNHLY and CDR2 FYNNEI come from the germline V gene. The CDR3 sequence is 17 residues long. The CDR3 nucleotides read TGTGCCAGCAGTGAAGCGACCGGGTCCGGGCGGAGGGAGACCCAGTACTTC. Translating it yields CASSEATGSGRRETQYF.

This clone has a handful of counts. This chain connects TRBV5-1 to TRBJ2-2; D remains ambiguous. Per germline, CDR1 SGHRS and CDR2 YFSETQ. The CDR3 totals 14 residues. V was cut by 0 bases and J by 4 bases, with 7 bases left in between. CDR3 in DNA: TGCGCCAGCAGCTTGGTTAGTGGCACCGGGGAGCTGTTTTTT. The encoded protein is CASSLVSGTGELFF.

The count of this clone is one. The chain links TRBV5-4 to TRBJ2-7, with TRBD1 matching over 10 bases. Losses at the gene ends were 3 bases for V and 2 bases for J; bases not matched to a gene: 5. This CDR3 is built from 15 residues. The germline CDR1 and CDR2 sequences are SGHNT and YYREEE (reference sequence). This CDR3 reads CASSWGGTGAYEQYF. The CDR3 DNA reads TGTGCCAGCAGCTGGGGGGGGACAGGGGCCTACGAGCAGTACTTC.

The chain uses TRBV5-5 and TRBJ1-4; D unclear. Trimming took off 4 bases at V and 12 bases at J, with 22 bases between the two ends. The CDR3 runs to 15 residues. Germline V lookup: CDR1 SGHKS, CDR2 YYEKEE (reference sequence). The CDR3 nucleotides are TGTGCCAGCAGCGGGGAGGATTACCCCCCCGGGGAACTGTTTTTT. It specifies CASSGEDYPPGELFF.

This chain uses TRBV4-1 with TRBJ1-2, with 8 bases matching TRBD1. In germline, CDR1 is MGHRA, CDR2 YSYEKL. The CDR3 sequence is 17 residues long. V gave up 4 bases and J gave up 3 bases; unmatched junction bases: 13. The CDR3 coding sequence is TGCGCCAGCAGCCCCCGGGCCACAGGGGGTGAATACTATGGCTACACCTTC. It is translated as CASSPRATGGEYYGYTF.

The rearrangement uses TRBV18 and TRBJ1-2, with 9 bases aligning to TRBD1. V gave up 3 bases and J gave up 0 bases; unmatched junction bases: 8. Germline V gene sequence: CDR1 KGHSH, CDR2 LQKENI. The CDR3 runs to 17 residues. The chain's CDR3 is CASSPRDRARSNYGYTF. The CDR3 DNA reads as TGTGCCAGCTCACCCCGGGACAGGGCCCGATCTAACTATGGCTACACCTTC.

V usage is TRBV15 and J usage is TRBJ1-6; possibly TRBD1 for D (5 bases). V shed 4 bases and J shed 5 bases, with 9 bases lying between them. The CDR3 spans 14 residues. Germline V gene lookup returns CDR1 LNHNV and CDR2 YYDKDF (reference sequence). CDR3 protein: CATSKGLNNSPLHF. In DNA, the CDR3 is TGTGCCACCAGCAAGGGACTGAATAATTCACCCCTCCACTTT.